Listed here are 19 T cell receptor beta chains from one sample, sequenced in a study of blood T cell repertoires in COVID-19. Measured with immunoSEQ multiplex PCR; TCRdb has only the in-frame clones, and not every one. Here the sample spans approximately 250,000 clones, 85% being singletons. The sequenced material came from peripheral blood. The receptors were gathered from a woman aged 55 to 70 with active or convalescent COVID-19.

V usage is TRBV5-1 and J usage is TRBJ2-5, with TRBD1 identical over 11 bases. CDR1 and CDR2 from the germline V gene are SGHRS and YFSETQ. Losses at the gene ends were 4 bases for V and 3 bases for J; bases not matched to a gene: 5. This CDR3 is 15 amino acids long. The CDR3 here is CASSPGTGGEETQYF. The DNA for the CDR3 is TGCGCCAGCAGCCCCGGGACAGGGGGGGAAGAGACCCAGTACTTC.

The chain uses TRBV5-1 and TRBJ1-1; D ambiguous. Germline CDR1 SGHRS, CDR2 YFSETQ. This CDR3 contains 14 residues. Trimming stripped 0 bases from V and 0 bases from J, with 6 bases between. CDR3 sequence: CASSLEQLNTEAFF. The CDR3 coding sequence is TGCGCCAGCAGCTTGGAACAGCTGAACACTGAAGCTTTCTTT.

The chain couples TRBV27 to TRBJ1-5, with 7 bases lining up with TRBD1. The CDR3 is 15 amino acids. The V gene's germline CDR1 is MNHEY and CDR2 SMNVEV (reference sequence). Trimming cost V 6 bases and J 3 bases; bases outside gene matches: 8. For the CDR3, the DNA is TGTGCCAGCAGCCAAAGGGGGCCAATCAATCAGCCCCAGCATTTT. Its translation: CASSQRGPINQPQHF.

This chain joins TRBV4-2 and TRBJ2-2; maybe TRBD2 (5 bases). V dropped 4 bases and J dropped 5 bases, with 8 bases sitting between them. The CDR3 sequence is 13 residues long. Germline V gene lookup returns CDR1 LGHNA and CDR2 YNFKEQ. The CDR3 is CASSPSGTGELFF. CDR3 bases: TGTGCCAGCAGCCCGTCGGGGACCGGGGAGCTGTTTTTT.

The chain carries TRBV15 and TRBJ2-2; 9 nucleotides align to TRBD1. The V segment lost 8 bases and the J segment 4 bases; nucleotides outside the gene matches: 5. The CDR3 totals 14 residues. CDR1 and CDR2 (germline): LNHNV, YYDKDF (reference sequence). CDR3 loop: CATQGQGSTGELFF. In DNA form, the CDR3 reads TGTGCCACCCAGGGACAGGGATCCACCGGGGAGCTGTTTTTT.

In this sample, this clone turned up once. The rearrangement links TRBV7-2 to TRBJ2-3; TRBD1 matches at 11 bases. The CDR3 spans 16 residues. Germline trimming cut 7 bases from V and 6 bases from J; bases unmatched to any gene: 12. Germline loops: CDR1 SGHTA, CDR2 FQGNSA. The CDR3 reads CASTPPRTGGYDTQYF. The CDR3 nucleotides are TGTGCCAGCACCCCCCCCCGGACAGGGGGCTACGATACGCAGTATTTT.

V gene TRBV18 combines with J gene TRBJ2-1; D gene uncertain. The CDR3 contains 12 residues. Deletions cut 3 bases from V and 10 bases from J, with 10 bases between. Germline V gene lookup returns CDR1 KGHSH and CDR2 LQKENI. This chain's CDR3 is CASSPVTDEQFF. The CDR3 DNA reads TGTGCCAGCTCACCGGTGACTGACGAGCAGTTCTTC. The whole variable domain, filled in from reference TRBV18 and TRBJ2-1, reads NAGVMQNPRHLVRRRGQEARLRCSPMKGHSHVYWYRQLPEEGLKFMVYLQKENIIDESGMPKERFSAEFPKEGPSILRIQQVVRGDSAAYFCASSPVTDEQFFGPGTRLTVL.

The DNA of the CDR3 is TGTGCCAGCAGCTTAGACTTCAAAGGGAGGCCTTTTGTGGATGAGCAGTTCTTC. Protein: CASSLDFKGRPFVDEQFF. The V and J genes are TRBV11-3 and TRBJ2-1; tentative D call: TRBD2 (6 bases). Between the trimmed V and J ends, which lost 0 bases and 8 bases, there was a span of 23 bases. Germline V gives CDR1 SGHNT, CDR2 YENEEA. The CDR3 totals 18 residues.

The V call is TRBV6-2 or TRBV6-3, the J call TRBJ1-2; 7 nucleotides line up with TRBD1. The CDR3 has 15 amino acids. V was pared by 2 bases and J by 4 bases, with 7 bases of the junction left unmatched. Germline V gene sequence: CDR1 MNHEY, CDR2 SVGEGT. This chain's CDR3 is CASSYLTGDTYGYTF. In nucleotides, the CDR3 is TGTGCCAGCAGTTACCTAACAGGGGATACCTATGGCTACACCTTC.

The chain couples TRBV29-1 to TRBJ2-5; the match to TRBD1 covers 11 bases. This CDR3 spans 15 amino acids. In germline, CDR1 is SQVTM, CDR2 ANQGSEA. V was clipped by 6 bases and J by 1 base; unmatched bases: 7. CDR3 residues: CSVRSGTGGQETQYF. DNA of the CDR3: TGCAGCGTAAGGAGCGGGACAGGGGGCCAAGAGACCCAGTACTTC.

The CDR3: CASSSPQVSVYEQYF. For the CDR3, the DNA is TGTGCCAGCAGCTCCCCTCAGGTTTCGGTCTACGAGCAGTACTTC. The genes are TRBV21-1 and TRBJ2-7; no DNA check was done on the table's D call, TRBD1. TRBV21-1 is a recognized pseudogene. The CDR3 is 15 residues long.

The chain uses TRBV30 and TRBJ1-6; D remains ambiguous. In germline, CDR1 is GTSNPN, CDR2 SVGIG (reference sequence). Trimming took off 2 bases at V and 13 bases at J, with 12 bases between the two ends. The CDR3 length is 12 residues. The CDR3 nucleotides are TGTGCCTGGAGTAGGACTCTTGGGCCCCTCCACTTT. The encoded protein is CAWSRTLGPLHF.

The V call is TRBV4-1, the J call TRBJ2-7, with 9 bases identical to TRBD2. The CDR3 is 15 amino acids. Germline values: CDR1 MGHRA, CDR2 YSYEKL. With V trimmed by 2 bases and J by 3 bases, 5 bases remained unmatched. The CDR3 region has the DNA TGCGCCAGCAGCCAAAACCAGCGGGAGGTCTACGAGCAGTACTTC. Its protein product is CASSQNQREVYEQYF.

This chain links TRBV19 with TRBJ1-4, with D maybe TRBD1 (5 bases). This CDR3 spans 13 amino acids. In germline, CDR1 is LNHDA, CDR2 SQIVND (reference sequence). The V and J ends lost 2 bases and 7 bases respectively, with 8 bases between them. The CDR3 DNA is TGTGCCAGTAGTATAAACGGGGGTGAAAAACTGTTTTTT. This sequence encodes CASSINGGEKLFF.

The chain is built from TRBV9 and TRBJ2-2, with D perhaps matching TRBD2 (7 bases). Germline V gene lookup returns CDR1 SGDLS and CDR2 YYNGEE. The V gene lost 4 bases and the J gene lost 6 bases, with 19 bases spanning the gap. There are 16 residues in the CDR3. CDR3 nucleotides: TGTGCCAGCAGCCCTGCGGGGGCGGGGGAGGCCGGGGAGCTGTTTTTT. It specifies CASSPAGAGEAGELFF.

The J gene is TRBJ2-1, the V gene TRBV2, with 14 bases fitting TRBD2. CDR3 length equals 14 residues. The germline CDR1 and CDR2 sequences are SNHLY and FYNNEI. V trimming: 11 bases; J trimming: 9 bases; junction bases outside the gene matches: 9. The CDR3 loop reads CAATGLAGAVEQFF. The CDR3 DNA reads TGTGCCGCAACGGGACTAGCGGGAGCGGTTGAGCAGTTCTTC.

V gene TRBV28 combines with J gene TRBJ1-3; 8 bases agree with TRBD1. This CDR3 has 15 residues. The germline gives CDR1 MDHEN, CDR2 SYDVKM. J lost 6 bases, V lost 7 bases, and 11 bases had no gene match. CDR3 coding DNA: TGTGCCAGCACCGGAACAGGGGGAGGAATAAACACCATATATTTT. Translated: CASTGTGGGINTIYF.

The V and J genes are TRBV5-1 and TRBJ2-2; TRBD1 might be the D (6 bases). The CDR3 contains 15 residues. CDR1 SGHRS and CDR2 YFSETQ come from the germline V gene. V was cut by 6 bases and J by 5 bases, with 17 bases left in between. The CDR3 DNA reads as TGCGCCAGCATTACCGGGACCCAGGGGACCGGGGAGCTGTTTTTT. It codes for CASITGTQGTGELFF. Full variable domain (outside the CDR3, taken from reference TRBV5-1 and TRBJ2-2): KAGVTQTPRYLIKTRGQQVTLSCSPISGHRSVSWYQQTPGQGLQFLFEYFSETQRNKGNFPGRFSGRQFSNSRSEMNVSTLELGDSALYLCASITGTQGTGELFFGEGSRLTVL.

The DNA of the CDR3 is TGCGCCAGCAGCTTGGCCGTGGGGGCCCCCTACGAGCAGTACTTC. Translated: CASSLAVGAPYEQYF. The chain carries TRBV5-1 and TRBJ2-7, with D perhaps matching TRBD1 (6 bases). The CDR3 is 15 residues long. The V end was cut by 0 bases, the J end by 2 bases, with 12 bases between. The germline V gene encodes CDR1 SGHRS and CDR2 YFSETQ.